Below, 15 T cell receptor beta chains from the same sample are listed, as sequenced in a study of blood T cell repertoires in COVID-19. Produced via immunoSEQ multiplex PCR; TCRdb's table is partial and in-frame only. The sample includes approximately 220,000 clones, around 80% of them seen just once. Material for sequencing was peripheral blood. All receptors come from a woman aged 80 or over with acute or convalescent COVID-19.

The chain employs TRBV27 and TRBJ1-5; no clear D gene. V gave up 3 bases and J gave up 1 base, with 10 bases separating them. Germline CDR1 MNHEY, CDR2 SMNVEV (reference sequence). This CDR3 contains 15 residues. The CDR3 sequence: CASSFSGGSNQPQHF. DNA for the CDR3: TGTGCCAGCAGTTTTTCCGGAGGGAGCAATCAGCCCCAGCATTTT.

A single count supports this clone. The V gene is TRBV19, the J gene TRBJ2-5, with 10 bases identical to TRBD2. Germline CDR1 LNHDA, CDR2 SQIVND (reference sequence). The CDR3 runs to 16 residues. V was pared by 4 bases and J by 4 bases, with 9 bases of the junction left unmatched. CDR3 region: CASSSTSGALGETQYF. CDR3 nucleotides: TGTGCCAGTAGTAGTACTAGCGGGGCCCTGGGAGAGACCCAGTACTTC. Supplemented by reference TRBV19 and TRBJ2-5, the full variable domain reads DGGITQSPKYLFRKEGQNVTLSCEQNLNHDAMYWYRQDPGQGLRLIYYSQIVNDFQKGDIAEGYSVSREKKESFPLTVTSAQKNPTAFYLCASSSTSGALGETQYFGPGTRLLVL.

This chain's CDR3 is CASSATSDEQFF. CDR3 DNA: TGTGCCAGCAGTGCCACTAGCGATGAGCAGTTCTTC. This chain connects TRBV12-3 or TRBV12-4 to TRBJ2-1, with 7 bases matching TRBD2. The V gene end was trimmed by 5 bases and the J gene end by 8 bases; junction bases not matched to a gene: 3. This CDR3 spans 12 amino acids.

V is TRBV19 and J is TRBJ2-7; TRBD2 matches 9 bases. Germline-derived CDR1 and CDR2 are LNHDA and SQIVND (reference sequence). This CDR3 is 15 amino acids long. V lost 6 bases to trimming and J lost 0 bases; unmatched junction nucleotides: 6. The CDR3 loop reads CASRGLAEFSYEQYF. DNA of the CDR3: TGTGCCAGTAGGGGACTAGCTGAATTCTCCTACGAGCAGTACTTC.

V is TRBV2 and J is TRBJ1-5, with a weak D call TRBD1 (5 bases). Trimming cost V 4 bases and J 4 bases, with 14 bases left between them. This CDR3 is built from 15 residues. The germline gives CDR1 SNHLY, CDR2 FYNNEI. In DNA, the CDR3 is TGTGCCAGCAGTGCTAGCGGGACGGTGAATCAGCCCCAGCATTTT. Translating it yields CASSASGTVNQPQHF.

CDR3 coding DNA: TGTGCCAGCACCAGCAGGGGGGATTATACAGATACGCAGTATTTT. This gives the protein CASTSRGDYTDTQYF. The chain is built from TRBV28 and TRBJ2-3, with TRBD1 as a possible D gene (7 bases). Looked up from germline, CDR1 is MDHEN and CDR2 is SYDVKM. V was cut by 7 bases and J by 3 bases, with 17 bases left in between. The CDR3 spans 15 residues.

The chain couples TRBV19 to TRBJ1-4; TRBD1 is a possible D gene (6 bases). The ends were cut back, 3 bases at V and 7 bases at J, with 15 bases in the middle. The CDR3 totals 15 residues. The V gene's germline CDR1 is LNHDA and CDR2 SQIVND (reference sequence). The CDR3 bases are TGTGCCAGTAGTATTAATGGGGGCACAGGTGAAAAACTGTTTTTT. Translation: CASSINGGTGEKLFF.

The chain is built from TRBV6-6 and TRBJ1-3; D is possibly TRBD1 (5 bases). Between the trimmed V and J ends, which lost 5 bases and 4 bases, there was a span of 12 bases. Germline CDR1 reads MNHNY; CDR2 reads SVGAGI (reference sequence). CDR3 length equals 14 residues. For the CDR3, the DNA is TGTGCCAGCAGTCAGGGACTGGAAGGAAACACCATATATTTT. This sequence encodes CASSQGLEGNTIYF.

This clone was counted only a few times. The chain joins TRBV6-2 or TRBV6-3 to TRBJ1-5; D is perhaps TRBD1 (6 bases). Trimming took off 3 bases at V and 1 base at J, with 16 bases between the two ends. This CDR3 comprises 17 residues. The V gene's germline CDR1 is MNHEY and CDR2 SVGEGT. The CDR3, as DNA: TGTGCCAGCAGTTATTCCCTGGACAGCTTAAGCAATCAGCCCCAGCATTTT. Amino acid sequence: CASSYSLDSLSNQPQHF.

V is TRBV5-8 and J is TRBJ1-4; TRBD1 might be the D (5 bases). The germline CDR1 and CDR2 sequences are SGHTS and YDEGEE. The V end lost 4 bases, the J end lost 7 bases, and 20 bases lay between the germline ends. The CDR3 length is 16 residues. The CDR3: CASSQINTVRGEKLFF. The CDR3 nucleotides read TGTGCCAGCAGCCAGATTAACACAGTAAGGGGTGAAAAACTGTTTTTT.

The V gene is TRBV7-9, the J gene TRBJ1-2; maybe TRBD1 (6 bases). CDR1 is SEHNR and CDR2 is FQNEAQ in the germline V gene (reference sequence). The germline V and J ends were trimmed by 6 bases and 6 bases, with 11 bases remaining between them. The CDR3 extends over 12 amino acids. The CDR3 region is CASRRGGDGYTF. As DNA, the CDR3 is TGTGCCAGCAGGAGAGGGGGAGATGGCTACACCTTC.

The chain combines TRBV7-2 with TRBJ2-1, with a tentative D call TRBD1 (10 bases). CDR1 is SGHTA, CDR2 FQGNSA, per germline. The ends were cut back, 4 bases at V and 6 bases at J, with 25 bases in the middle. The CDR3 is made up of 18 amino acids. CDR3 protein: CASSSPTGGGRALNEQFF. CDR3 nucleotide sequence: TGTGCCAGCAGCTCCCCGACAGGGGGCGGGAGGGCCCTCAATGAGCAGTTCTTC.

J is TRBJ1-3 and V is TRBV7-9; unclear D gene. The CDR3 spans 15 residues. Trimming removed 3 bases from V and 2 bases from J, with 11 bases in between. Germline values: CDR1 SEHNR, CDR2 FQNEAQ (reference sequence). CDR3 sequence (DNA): TGTGCCAGCAGCTTTGGGCGGGTTACTGGAAACACCATATATTTT. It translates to CASSFGRVTGNTIYF.

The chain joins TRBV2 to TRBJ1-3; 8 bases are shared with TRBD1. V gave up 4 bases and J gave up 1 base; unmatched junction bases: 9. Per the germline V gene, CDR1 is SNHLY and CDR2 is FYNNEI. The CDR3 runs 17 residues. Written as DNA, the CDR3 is TGTGCCAGCAGTGTATCTCGGACAGGGAGTTCTGGAAACACCATATATTTT. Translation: CASSVSRTGSSGNTIYF.

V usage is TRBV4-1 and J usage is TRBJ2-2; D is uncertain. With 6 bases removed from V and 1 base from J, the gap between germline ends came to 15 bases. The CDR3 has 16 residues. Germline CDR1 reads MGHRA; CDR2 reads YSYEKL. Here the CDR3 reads CASSNAPKRNTGELFF. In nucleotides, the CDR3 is TGCGCCAGCAGTAACGCCCCAAAGAGGAACACCGGGGAGCTGTTTTTT.